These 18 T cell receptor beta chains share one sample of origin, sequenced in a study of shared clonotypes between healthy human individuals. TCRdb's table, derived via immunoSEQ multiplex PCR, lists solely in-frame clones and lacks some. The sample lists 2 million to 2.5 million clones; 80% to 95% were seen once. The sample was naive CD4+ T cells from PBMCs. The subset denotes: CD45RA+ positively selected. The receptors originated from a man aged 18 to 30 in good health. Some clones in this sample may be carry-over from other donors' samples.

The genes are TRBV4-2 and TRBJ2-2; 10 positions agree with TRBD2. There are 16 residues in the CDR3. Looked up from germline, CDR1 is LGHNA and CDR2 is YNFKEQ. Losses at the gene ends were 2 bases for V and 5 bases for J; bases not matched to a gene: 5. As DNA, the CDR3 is TGTGCCAGCAGCCAACCTAGCGGGAGAGGAACCGGGGAGCTGTTTTTT. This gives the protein CASSQPSGRGTGELFF.

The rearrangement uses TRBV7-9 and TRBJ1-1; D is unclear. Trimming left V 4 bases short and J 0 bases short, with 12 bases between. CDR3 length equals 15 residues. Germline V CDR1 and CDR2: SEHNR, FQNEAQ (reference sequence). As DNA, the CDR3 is TGTGCCAGCAGCTCTCGCGGGAGCATGAACACTGAAGCTTTCTTT. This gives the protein CASSSRGSMNTEAFF.

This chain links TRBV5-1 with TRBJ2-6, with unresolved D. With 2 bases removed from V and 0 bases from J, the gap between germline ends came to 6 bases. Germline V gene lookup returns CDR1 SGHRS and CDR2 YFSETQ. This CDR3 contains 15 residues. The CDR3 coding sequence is TGCGCCAGCAGCTTACACAGCTCTGGGGCCAACGTCCTGACTTTC. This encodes CASSLHSSGANVLTF.

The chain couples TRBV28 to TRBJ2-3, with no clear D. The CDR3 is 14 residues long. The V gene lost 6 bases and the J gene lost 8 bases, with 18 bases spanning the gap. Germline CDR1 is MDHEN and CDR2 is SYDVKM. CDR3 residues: CASSPSGDSVTQYF. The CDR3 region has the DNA TGTGCCAGCAGCCCCAGTGGGGATTCAGTTACGCAGTATTTT.

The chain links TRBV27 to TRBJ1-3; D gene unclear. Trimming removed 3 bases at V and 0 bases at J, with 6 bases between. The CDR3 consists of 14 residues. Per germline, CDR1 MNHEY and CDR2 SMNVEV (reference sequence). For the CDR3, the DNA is TGTGCCAGCAGTTTGTGGGACTCTGGAAACACCATATATTTT. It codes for CASSLWDSGNTIYF.

DNA of the CDR3: TGCGCCAGCAGCTCCAGTCCCGGGACAGCCTCCGGGGAGCTGTTTTTT. Its protein product is CASSSSPGTASGELFF. This rearrangement joins TRBV5-1 to TRBJ2-2, with 7 bases matching TRBD1. Germline CDR1 reads SGHRS; CDR2 reads YFSETQ. The CDR3 extends over 16 amino acids. The V gene end was trimmed by 3 bases and the J gene end by 6 bases; junction bases not matched to a gene: 11.

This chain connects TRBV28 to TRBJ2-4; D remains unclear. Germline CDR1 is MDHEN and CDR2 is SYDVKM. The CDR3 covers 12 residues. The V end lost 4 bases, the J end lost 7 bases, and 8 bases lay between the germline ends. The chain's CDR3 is CASSSLRNIQYF. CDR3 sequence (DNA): TGTGCCAGCAGTTCACTCAGGAACATTCAGTACTTC.

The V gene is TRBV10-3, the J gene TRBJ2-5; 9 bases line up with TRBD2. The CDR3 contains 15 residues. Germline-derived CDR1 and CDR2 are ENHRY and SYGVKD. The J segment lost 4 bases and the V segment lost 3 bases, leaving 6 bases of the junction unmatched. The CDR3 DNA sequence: TGTGCCATCAGTGAAGGTCTAGCGGGACCAGAGACCCAGTACTTC. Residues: CAISEGLAGPETQYF.

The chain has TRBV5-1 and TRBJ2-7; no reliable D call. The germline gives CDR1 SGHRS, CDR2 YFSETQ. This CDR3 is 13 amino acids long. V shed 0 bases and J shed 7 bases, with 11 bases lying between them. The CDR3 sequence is CASSLDPAREQYF. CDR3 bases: TGCGCCAGCAGCTTGGATCCAGCTAGGGAGCAGTACTTC.

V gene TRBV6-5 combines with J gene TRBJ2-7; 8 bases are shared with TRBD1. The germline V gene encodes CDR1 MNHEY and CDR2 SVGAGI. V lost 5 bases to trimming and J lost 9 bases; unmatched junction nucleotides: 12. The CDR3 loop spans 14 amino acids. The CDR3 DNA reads TGTGCCAGCAGTGACGGACTGGCAGGGGGCTTGCAGTACTTC. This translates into CASSDGLAGGLQYF.

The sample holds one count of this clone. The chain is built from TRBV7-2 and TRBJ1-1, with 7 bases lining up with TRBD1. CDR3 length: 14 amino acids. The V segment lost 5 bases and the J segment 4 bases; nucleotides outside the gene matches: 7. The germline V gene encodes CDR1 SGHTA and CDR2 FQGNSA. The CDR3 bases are TGTGCCAGCAGCATACAGGGGCTGGGCACTGAAGCTTTCTTT. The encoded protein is CASSIQGLGTEAFF.

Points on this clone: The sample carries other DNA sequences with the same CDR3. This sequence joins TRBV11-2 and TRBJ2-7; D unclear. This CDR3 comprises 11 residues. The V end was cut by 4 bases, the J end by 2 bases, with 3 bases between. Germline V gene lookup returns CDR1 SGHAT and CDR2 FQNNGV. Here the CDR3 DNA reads TGTGCCAGCAGCTCTACCTACGAGCAGTACTTC. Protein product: CASSSTYEQYF.

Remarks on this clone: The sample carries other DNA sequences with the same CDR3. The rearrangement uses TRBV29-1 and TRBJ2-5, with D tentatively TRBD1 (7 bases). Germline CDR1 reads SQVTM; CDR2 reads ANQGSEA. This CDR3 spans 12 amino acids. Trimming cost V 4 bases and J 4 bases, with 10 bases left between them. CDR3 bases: TGCAGCGTTGGCCAGGGGGGAGAGACCCAGTACTTC. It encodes CSVGQGGETQYF.

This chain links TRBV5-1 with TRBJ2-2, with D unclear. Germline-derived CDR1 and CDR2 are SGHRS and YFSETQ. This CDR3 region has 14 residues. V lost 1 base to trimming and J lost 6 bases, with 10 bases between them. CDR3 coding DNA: TGCGCCAGCAGCTTGAGTACAAACCCCGGGGAGCTGTTTTTT. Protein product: CASSLSTNPGELFF. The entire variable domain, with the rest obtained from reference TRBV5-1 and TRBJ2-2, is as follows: KAGVTQTPRYLIKTRGQQVTLSCSPISGHRSVSWYQQTPGQGLQFLFEYFSETQRNKGNFPGRFSGRQFSNSRSEMNVSTLELGDSALYLCASSLSTNPGELFFGEGSRLTVL.

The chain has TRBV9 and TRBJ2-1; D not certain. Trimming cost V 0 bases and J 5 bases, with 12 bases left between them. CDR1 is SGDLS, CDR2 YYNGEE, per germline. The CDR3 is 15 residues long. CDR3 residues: CASSVVAGVDNEQFF. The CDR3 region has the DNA TGTGCCAGCAGCGTAGTAGCAGGTGTTGACAATGAGCAGTTCTTC.

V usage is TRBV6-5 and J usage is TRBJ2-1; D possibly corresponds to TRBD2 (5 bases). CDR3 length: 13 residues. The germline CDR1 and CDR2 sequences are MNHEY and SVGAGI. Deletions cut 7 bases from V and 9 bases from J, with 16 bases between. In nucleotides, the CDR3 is TGTGCCAGCAACGTTCGTTGGGAGAGTGAGCAGTTCTTC. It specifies CASNVRWESEQFF.

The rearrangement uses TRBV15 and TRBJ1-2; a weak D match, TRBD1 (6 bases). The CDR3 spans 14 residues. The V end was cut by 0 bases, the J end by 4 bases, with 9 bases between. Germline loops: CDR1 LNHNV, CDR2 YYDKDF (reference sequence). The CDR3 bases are TGTGCCACCAGCAGAGACCGGACAGCCTATGGCTACACCTTC. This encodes CATSRDRTAYGYTF.

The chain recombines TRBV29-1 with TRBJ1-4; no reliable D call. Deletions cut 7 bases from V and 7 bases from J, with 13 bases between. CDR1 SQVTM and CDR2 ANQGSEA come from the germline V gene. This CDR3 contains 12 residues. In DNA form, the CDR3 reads TGCAGCGCTCCTGCGGCCGGTGAAAAACTGTTTTTT. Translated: CSAPAAGEKLFF.